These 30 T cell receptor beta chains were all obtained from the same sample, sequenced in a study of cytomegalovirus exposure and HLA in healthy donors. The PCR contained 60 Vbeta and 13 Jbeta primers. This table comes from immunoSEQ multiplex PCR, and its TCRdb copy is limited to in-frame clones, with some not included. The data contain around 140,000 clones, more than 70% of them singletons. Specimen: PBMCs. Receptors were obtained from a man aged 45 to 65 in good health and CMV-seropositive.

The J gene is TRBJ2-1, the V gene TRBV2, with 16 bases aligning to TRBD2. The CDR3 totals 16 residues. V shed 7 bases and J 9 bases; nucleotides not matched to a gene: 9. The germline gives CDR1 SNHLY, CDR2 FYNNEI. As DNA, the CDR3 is TGTGCCAGCACCTTCGGGACTAGCGGGAGGGCAAGTGAGCAGTTCTTC. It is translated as CASTFGTSGRASEQFF.

The CDR3 sequence: CASSGSLGQGAGLNTEAFF. The CDR3 DNA sequence: TGTGCCAGCAGCGGATCTTTGGGACAGGGGGCGGGGCTAAACACTGAAGCTTTCTTT. The V gene is TRBV28, the J gene TRBJ1-1; 12 positions agree with TRBD1. The J segment lost 2 bases and the V segment lost 6 bases, leaving 16 bases of the junction unmatched. In germline, CDR1 is MDHEN, CDR2 SYDVKM. CDR3 length: 19 amino acids.

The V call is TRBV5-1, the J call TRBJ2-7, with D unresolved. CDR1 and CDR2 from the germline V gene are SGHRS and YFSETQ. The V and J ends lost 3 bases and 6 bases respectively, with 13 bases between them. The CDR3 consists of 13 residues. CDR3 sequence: CASSSPNEAEQYF. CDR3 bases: TGCGCCAGCAGCTCCCCGAACGAGGCCGAGCAGTACTTC.

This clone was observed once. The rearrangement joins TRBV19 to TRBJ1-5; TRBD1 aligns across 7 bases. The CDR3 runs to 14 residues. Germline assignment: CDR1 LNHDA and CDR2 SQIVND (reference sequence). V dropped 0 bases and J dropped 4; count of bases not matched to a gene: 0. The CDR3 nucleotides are TGTGCCAGTAGTATAGACAGGGGGAATCAGCCCCAGCATTTT. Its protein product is CASSIDRGNQPQHF.

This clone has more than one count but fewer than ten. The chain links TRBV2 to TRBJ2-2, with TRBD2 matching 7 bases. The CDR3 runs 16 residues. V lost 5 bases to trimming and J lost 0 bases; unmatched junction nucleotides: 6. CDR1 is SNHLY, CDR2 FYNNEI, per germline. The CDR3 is CASSRQGLANTGELFF. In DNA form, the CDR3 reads TGTGCCAGCAGTAGGCAAGGACTAGCGAACACCGGGGAGCTGTTTTTT.

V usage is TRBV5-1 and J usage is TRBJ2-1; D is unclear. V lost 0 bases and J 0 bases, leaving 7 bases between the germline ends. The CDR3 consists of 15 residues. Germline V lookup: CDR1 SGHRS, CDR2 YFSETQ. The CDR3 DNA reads TGCGCCAGCAGCTTGGCGTTGAGCTCCTACAATGAGCAGTTCTTC. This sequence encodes CASSLALSSYNEQFF.

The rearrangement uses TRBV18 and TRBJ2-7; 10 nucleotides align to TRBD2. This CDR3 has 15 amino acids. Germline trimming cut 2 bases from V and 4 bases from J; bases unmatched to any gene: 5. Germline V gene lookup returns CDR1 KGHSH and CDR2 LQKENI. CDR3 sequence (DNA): TGTGCCAGCTCACCAGCGTCTAGCGGGAGTTACGAGCAGTACTTC. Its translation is CASSPASSGSYEQYF.

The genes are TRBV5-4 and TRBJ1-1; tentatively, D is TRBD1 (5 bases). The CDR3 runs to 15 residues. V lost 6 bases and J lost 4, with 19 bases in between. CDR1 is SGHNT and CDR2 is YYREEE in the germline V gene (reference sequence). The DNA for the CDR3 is TGTGCCAGCACCCTTTATGCAGGGTCTAGCACTGAAGCTTTCTTT. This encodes CASTLYAGSSTEAFF.

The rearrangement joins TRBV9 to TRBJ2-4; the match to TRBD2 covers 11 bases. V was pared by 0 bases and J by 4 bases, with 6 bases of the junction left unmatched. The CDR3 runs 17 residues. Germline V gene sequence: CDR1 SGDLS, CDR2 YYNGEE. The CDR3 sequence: CASSVATIAGGKNIQYF. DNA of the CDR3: TGTGCCAGCAGCGTAGCTACGATAGCGGGGGGGAAAAACATTCAGTACTTC.

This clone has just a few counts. The CDR3 nucleotides read TGTGCCAGCAGAGGGGGCGCGGGGAATGAAAAACTGTTTTTT. This gives the protein CASRGGAGNEKLFF. The rearrangement joins TRBV6-1 to TRBJ1-4; 7 bases agree with TRBD1. The CDR3 covers 14 residues. Germline CDR1 is MNHNS and CDR2 is SASEGT. The V segment lost 6 bases and the J segment 5 bases; nucleotides outside the gene matches: 6.

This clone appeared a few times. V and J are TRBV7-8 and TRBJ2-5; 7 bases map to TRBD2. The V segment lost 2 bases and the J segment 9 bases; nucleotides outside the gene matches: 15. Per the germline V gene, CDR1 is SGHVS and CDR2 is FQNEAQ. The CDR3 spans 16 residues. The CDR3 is CASSLKERGISYAQYF. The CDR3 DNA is TGTGCCAGCAGCTTAAAAGAGCGGGGCATCTCTTATGCCCAGTACTTC.

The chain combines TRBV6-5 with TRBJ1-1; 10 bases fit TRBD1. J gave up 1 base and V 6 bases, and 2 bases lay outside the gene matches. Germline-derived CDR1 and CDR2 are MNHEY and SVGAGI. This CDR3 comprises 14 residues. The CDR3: CASRRDRGNTEAFF. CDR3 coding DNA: TGTGCCAGCAGGCGGGACAGGGGGAACACTGAAGCTTTCTTT.

CDR3 amino acids: CASSQATGTALFTGELFF. The DNA of the CDR3 is TGTGCCAGCAGCCAGGCAACCGGGACAGCCCTATTCACCGGGGAGCTGTTTTTT. The chain links TRBV4-2 to TRBJ2-2, with 7 bases matching TRBD1. CDR3 length: 18 residues. Germline V CDR1 and CDR2: LGHNA, YNFKEQ. The junction had 14 bases not matched to a gene; V was cut back by 3 bases and J by 4 bases.

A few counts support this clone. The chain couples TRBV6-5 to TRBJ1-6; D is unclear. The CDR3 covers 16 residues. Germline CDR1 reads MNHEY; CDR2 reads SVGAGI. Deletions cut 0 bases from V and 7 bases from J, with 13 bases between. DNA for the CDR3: TGTGCCAGCAGTTACTCGGGGTCAGCGGAGAATTCACCCCTCCACTTT. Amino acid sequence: CASSYSGSAENSPLHF.

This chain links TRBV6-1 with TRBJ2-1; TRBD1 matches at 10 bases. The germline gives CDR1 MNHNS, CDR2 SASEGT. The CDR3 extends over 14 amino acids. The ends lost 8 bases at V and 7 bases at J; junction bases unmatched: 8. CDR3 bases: TGTGCCAGCTCCCAGGACAGGGGGGTTAATGAGCAGTTCTTC. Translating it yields CASSQDRGVNEQFF.

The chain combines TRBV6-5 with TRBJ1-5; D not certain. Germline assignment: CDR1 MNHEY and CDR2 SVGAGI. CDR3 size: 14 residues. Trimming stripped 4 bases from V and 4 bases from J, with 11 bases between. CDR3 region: CASSLGGPNQPQHF. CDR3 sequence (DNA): TGTGCCAGCAGTTTGGGAGGCCCAAATCAGCCCCAGCATTTT.

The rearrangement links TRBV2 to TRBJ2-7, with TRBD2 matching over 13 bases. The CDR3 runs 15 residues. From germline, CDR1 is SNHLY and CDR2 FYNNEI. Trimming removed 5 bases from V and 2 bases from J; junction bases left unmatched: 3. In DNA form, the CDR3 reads TGTGCCAGCAGTCCCGGACTAGCGGGGGCCTACGAGCAGTACTTC. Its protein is CASSPGLAGAYEQYF. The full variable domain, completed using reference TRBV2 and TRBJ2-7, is EPEVTQTPSHQVTQMGQEVILRCVPISNHLYFYWYRQILGQKVEFLVSFYNNEISEKSEIFDDQFSVERPDGSNFTLKIRSTKLEDSAMYFCASSPGLAGAYEQYFGPGTRLTVT.

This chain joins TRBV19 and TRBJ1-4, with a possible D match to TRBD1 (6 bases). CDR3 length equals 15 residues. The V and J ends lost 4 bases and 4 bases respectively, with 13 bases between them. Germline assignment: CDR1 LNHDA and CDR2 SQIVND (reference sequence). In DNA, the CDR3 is TGTGCCAGTAGTAGAAACAGGGAAGGTAATGAAAAACTGTTTTTT. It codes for CASSRNREGNEKLFF.

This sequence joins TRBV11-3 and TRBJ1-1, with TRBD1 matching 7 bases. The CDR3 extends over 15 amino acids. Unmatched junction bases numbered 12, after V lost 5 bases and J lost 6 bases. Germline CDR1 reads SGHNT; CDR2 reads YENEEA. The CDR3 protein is CASSLTRGRGSEAFF. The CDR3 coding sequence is TGTGCCAGCAGCCTTACGAGGGGGCGCGGATCTGAAGCTTTCTTT.

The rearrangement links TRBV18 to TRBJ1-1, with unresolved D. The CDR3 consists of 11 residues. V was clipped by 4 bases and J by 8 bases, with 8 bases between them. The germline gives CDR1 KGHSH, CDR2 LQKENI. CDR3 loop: CASSREVEAFF. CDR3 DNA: TGTGCCAGCTCACGAGAAGTGGAAGCTTTCTTT.

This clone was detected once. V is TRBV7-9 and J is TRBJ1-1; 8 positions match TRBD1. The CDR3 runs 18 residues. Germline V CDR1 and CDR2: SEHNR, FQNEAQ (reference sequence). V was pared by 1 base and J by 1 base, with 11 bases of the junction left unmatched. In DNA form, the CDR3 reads TGTGCCAGCAGCTTAGTCGGGGTACACAGGGGGTGGAACACTGAAGCTTTCTTT. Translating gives CASSLVGVHRGWNTEAFF. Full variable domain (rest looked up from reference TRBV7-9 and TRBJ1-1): DTGVSQNPRHKITKRGQNVTFRCDPISEHNRLYWYRQTLGQGPEFLTYFQNEAQLEKSRLLSDRFSAERPKGSFSTLEIQRTEQGDSAMYLCASSLVGVHRGWNTEAFFGQGTRLTVV.

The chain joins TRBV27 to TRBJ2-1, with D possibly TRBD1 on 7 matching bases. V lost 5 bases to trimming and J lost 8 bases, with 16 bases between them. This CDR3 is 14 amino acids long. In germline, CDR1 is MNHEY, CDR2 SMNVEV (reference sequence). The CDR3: CASSTNRRGDEQFF. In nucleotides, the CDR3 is TGTGCCAGCAGTACAAATCGCAGGGGGGATGAGCAGTTCTTC.

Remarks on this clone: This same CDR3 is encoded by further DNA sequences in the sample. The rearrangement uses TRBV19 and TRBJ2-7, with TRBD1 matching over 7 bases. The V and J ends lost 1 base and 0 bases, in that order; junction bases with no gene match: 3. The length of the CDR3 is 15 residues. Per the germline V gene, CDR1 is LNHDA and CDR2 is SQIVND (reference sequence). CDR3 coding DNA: TGTGCCAGTAGTATAGGCAGGGGGAGCTCCTACGAGCAGTACTTC. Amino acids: CASSIGRGSSYEQYF.

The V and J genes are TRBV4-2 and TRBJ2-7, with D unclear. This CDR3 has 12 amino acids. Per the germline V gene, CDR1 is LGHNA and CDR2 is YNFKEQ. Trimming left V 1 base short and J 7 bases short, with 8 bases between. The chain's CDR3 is CASSQGQREQYF. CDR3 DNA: TGTGCCAGCAGCCAAGGCCAGCGTGAGCAGTACTTC.

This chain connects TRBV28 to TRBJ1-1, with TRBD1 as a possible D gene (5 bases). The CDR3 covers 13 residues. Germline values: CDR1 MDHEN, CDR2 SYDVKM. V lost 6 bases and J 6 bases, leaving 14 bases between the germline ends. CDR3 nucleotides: TGTGCCAGCAGCGGACATCCCGTCGCTGAAGCTTTCTTT. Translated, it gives CASSGHPVAEAFF.

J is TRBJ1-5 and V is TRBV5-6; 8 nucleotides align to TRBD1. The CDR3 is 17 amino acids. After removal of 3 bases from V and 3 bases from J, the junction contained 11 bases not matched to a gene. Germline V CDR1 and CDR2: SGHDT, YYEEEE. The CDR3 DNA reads TGTGCCAGCAGCTGGTGGTCAGGGGGCGCTTCCAATCAGCCCCAGCATTTT. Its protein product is CASSWWSGGASNQPQHF.

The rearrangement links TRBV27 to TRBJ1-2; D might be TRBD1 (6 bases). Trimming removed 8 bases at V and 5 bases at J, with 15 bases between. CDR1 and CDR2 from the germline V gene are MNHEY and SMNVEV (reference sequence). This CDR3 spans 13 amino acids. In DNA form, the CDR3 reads TGTGCCAGCGCCTTGGGGGGGGCTTATGGCTACACCTTC. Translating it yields CASALGGAYGYTF.

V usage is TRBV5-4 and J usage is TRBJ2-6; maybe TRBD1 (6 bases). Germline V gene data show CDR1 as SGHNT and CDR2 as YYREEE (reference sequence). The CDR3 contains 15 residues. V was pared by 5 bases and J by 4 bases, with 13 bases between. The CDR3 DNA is TGTGCCAGCAGACGGGACATTTGGGGGGCCAACGTCCTGACTTTC. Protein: CASRRDIWGANVLTF.

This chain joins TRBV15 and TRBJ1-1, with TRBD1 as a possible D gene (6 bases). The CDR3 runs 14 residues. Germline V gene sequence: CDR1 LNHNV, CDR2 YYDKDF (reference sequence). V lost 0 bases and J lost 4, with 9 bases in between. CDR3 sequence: CATSRDKQGTEAFF. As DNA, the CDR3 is TGTGCCACCAGCAGAGATAAACAGGGCACTGAAGCTTTCTTT.

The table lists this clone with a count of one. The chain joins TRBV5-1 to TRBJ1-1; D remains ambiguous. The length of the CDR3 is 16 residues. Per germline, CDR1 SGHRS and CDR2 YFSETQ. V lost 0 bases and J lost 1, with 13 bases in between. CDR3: CASSLEPWATNTEAFF. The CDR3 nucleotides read TGCGCCAGCAGCTTGGAGCCTTGGGCGACGAACACTGAAGCTTTCTTT.